These 20 T cell receptor beta chains originate from one sample sequenced in a study of memory CD4+ T cells and cytomegalovirus serostatus. Single viable CD3+CD4+CD8-CD45RO+ cells were sorted as the memory CD4+ T cells. Some clones are missing from TCRdb's copy, which holds only in-frame ones; the method was immunoSEQ multiplex PCR. The sample consists of nearly 60,000 clones, about 81% of them appearing once. Material for sequencing was memory CD4+ T cells from blood. Every receptor here comes from an adult in good health and CMV-seronegative.

The chain links TRBV18 to TRBJ1-3; no definite D call. This CDR3 spans 13 amino acids. Germline V gives CDR1 KGHSH, CDR2 LQKENI. Trimming removed 3 bases at V and 0 bases at J, with 3 bases between. The DNA for the CDR3 is TGTGCCAGCTCACCTAACTCTGGAAACACCATATATTTT. This codes for CASSPNSGNTIYF.

J is TRBJ2-2 and V is TRBV30, with a possible D match to TRBD2 (6 bases). V was cut by 3 bases and J by 4 bases, with 12 bases left in between. The V gene's germline CDR1 is GTSNPN and CDR2 SVGIG (reference sequence). The CDR3 extends over 14 amino acids. CDR3 amino acids: CAWRRLASTGELFF. CDR3 DNA sequence: TGTGCCTGGAGGAGGCTAGCGAGCACCGGGGAGCTGTTTTTT.

V is TRBV5-1 and J is TRBJ1-1, with D unresolved. Germline CDR1 SGHRS, CDR2 YFSETQ. V lost 0 bases and J 1 base, leaving 10 bases between the germline ends. CDR3 length: 15 residues. For the CDR3, the DNA is TGCGCCAGCAGCTTGGAGCCCTCTCGGAACACTGAAGCTTTCTTT. Its translation: CASSLEPSRNTEAFF. The full variable domain, in which reference TRBV5-1 and TRBJ1-1 provide the parts outside the CDR3, is KAGVTQTPRYLIKTRGQQVTLSCSPISGHRSVSWYQQTPGQGLQFLFEYFSETQRNKGNFPGRFSGRQFSNSRSEMNVSTLELGDSALYLCASSLEPSRNTEAFFGQGTRLTVV.

For this clone: The sample has other DNA sequences that encode this CDR3 too. This chain joins TRBV11-1 and TRBJ2-1, with D perhaps TRBD2 (5 bases). In germline, CDR1 is SGHAT, CDR2 FQDESV (reference sequence). This CDR3 comprises 15 residues. The V end was cut by 2 bases, the J end by 5 bases, with 13 bases between. This chain's CDR3 is CASSLSRGNNNEQFF. DNA for the CDR3: TGTGCCAGCAGCTTAAGCCGGGGTAATAACAATGAGCAGTTCTTC. Supplemented by reference TRBV11-1 and TRBJ2-1, the full variable domain reads EAEVAQSPRYKITEKSQAVAFWCDPISGHATLYWYRQILGQGPELLVQFQDESVVDDSQLPKDRFSAERLKGVDSTLKIQPAELGDSAMYLCASSLSRGNNNEQFFGPGTRLTVL.

The CDR3 loop is CAISGTGGTEAFF. The CDR3 DNA is TGTGCCATCAGTGGGACAGGGGGGACTGAAGCTTTCTTT. The chain has TRBV10-3 and TRBJ1-1, with TRBD1 identical over 10 bases. The germline CDR1 and CDR2 sequences are ENHRY and SYGVKD. Losses at the gene ends were 4 bases for V and 5 bases for J; bases not matched to a gene: 1. CDR3 length equals 13 residues.

This clone was picked up one time. The V call is TRBV4-3, the J call TRBJ2-1; D perhaps matches TRBD2 (6 bases). Trimming cost V 0 bases and J 0 bases, with 9 bases left between them. CDR1 is LGHNA and CDR2 is YSLEER in the germline V gene. CDR3 length: 16 amino acids. CDR3 sequence: CASSQDAGSSYNEQFF. CDR3 coding DNA: TGCGCCAGCAGCCAAGATGCGGGGAGCTCCTACAATGAGCAGTTCTTC.

J is TRBJ1-1 and V is TRBV7-9; D remains unclear. The germline V gene encodes CDR1 SEHNR and CDR2 FQNEAQ (reference sequence). Between the trimmed V and J ends, which lost 5 bases and 0 bases, there was a span of 25 bases. There are 19 residues in the CDR3. CDR3 amino acids: CASSPPLRGPVVMNTEAFF. The CDR3 bases are TGTGCCAGCAGCCCCCCGCTTAGAGGGCCAGTAGTTATGAACACTGAAGCTTTCTTT.

The chain uses TRBV7-2 and TRBJ2-2; 9 bases match TRBD1. The CDR3 covers 15 residues. V lost 2 bases to trimming and J lost 5 bases; unmatched junction nucleotides: 3. CDR1 and CDR2 from the germline V gene are SGHTA and FQGNSA. The CDR3, as DNA: TGTGCCAGCAGCTTACTTGGACAGGGGACCGGGGAGCTGTTTTTT. Its protein product is CASSLLGQGTGELFF. The full variable domain, rest sourced from reference TRBV7-2 and TRBJ2-2, is GAGVSQSPSNKVTEKGKDVELRCDPISGHTALYWYRQSLGQGLEFLIYFQGNSAPDKSGLPSDRFSAERTGGSVSTLTIQRTQQEDSAVYLCASSLLGQGTGELFFGEGSRLTVL.

This clone turned up a few times. The chain is built from TRBV2 and TRBJ2-2; possible D gene TRBD2, 6 bases. V was shortened by 6 bases and J by 2 bases, with 13 bases between the two germline ends. The CDR3 length is 15 residues. Germline V gives CDR1 SNHLY, CDR2 FYNNEI. The CDR3 DNA reads as TGTGCCAGCAGGAGGGCGGGGAGCAACACCGGGGAGCTGTTTTTT. It encodes CASRRAGSNTGELFF.

The chain links TRBV5-8 to TRBJ1-2; D remains unclear. Trimming pared 4 bases from V and 4 bases from J, leaving 8 bases between. There are 12 residues in the CDR3. Per germline, CDR1 SGHTS and CDR2 YDEGEE. CDR3 amino acids: CASSQDTYGYTF. CDR3 DNA: TGTGCCAGCAGCCAAGACACCTATGGCTACACCTTC.

The V call is TRBV2, the J call TRBJ1-5; D is unresolved. Between the trimmed V and J ends, which lost 6 bases and 4 bases, there was a span of 16 bases. The germline V gene encodes CDR1 SNHLY and CDR2 FYNNEI. The CDR3 has 15 amino acids. Written as DNA, the CDR3 is TGTGCCAGCAGGTGGTCTCCGATTGGTAATCAGCCCCAGCATTTT. Amino acid sequence: CASRWSPIGNQPQHF.

This chain links TRBV25-1 with TRBJ2-5; the D is unclear. The CDR3 covers 13 residues. Per germline, CDR1 MGHDK and CDR2 SYGVNS. V gave up 0 bases and J gave up 11 bases, with 13 bases separating them. The CDR3 DNA sequence: TGTGCCAGCAGTGAATATACTACGTCCGTGCAGTACTTC. Translation: CASSEYTTSVQYF.

By share, this clone ranks as medium-sized. The rearrangement joins TRBV21-1 to TRBJ1-1. TRBV21-1 counts as a pseudogene. CDR3 length: 11 residues. The CDR3 nucleotides are TGTGCCAGCACCGGGCCGCCACAAGCTTTCTTT. This sequence encodes CASTGPPQAFF.

The gene calls are TRBV20-1 and TRBJ2-1; D is ambiguous. V shed 6 bases and J shed 12 bases, with 12 bases lying between them. Per germline, CDR1 DFQATT and CDR2 SNEGSKA (reference sequence). This CDR3 spans 10 amino acids. CDR3 sequence: CSAQDPLQFF. CDR3 in DNA: TGCAGTGCGCAGGACCCCCTGCAGTTCTTC.

Concerning this clone: Mismatch with germline at one junction end may stem from a read error. This chain links TRBV5-1 with TRBJ2-3; D perhaps matches TRBD1 (6 bases). Germline CDR1 is SGHRS and CDR2 is YFSETQ. The CDR3 consists of 15 residues. The CDR3 DNA is TGCGCCAGCATCTTGGCGGACAGCTTCACAGATACGCAGTATTTT. Protein product: CASILADSFTDTQYF.

V gene TRBV5-6 combines with J gene TRBJ1-6; no clear D. Looked up from germline, CDR1 is SGHDT and CDR2 is YYEEEE. Trimming cost V 7 bases and J 10 bases, with 6 bases left between them. The CDR3 spans 10 residues. CDR3 residues: CASRESPLHF. The DNA of the CDR3 is TGTGCCAGCCGAGAGTCACCCCTCCACTTT.

The J gene is TRBJ2-3, the V gene TRBV21-1; the D segment call TRBD2 is taken from the table without a DNA check. TRBV21-1 is a recognized pseudogene. This CDR3 region has 17 residues. In DNA form, the CDR3 reads TGTGCCAGCAGCAAAGAACTAGCGGGAGGGTACACAGATACGCAGTATTTT. This gives the protein CASSKELAGGYTDTQYF.

This chain connects TRBV18 to TRBJ2-7; tentative D call: TRBD2 (7 bases). The CDR3 length is 14 residues. Trimming took 6 bases from V and 4 from J, leaving 16 bases between them. CDR1 is KGHSH, CDR2 LQKENI, per germline. Written as DNA, the CDR3 is TGTGCCAGCTCCAGGCGGGGGACACAATACGAGCAGTACTTC. Its protein is CASSRRGTQYEQYF.

This clone was detected a few times. The chain couples TRBV15 to TRBJ2-1; the D gene is possibly TRBD1 (5 bases). The germline V gene has CDR1 LNHNV and CDR2 YYDKDF (reference sequence). The CDR3 runs to 16 residues. The germline V and J ends were trimmed by 0 bases and 7 bases, with 16 bases remaining between them. The CDR3 spells CATSRDYQGNGNEQFF. Written as DNA, the CDR3 is TGTGCCACCAGCAGAGATTACCAGGGTAACGGGAATGAGCAGTTCTTC.

This clone showed up just a few times. The rearrangement links TRBV19 to TRBJ1-2; no definite D call. Per the germline V gene, CDR1 is LNHDA and CDR2 is SQIVND (reference sequence). The CDR3 totals 16 residues. V lost 7 bases and J lost 8, with 26 bases in between. The CDR3 reads CASIQAPGLESSGYTF. CDR3 in DNA: TGTGCCAGTATTCAAGCCCCAGGCTTGGAGTCGTCCGGCTACACCTTC.